What follows are 29 T cell receptor beta chains derived from one specimen sequenced in a study of spatial heterogeneity in lung cancer. Documented time point: sample taken at primary tumor resection. No antigen has been assigned to these receptors. One entry per CDR3 protein, called by TCRdb with MiXCR from the 5' RACE reads. The data contain about 6,000 distinct CDR3 sequences, 12% to 15% of them singletons. Study results and limitations: How many expanded intratumoral alpha and beta TCRs were present tracked the tumor mutation count, which was a count of nonsynonymous mutations.

The sequences come from lung tumor tissue, collected at surgery. These receptors all come from a male donor with early-stage non-small cell lung cancer.

CDR3 in amino acids: CASSSGTGGFNEQFF. The DNA for the CDR3 is TGTGCCAGCTCGTCCGGGACAGGGGGCTTTAATGAGCAGTTCTTC. The V call is TRBV18, the J call TRBJ2-1; 12 bases are a match to TRBD1. CDR1 is KGHSH, CDR2 LQKENI, per germline. J was trimmed by 7 bases and V by 6 bases; bases with no gene match: 7. The CDR3 is 15 residues long.

This clonotype was recorded many times. V gene TRBV4-3 combines with J gene TRBJ1-4; D remains unclear. V was cut by 0 bases and J by 5 bases, with 13 bases left in between. Germline loops: CDR1 LGHNA, CDR2 YSLEER. The CDR3 is made up of 16 amino acids. The CDR3 reads CASSQDLAIRNEKLFF. The CDR3 bases are TGCGCCAGCAGCCAAGATCTGGCCATTAGGAATGAAAAACTGTTTTTT.

This clonotype is medium-sized. The V and J genes are TRBV29-1 and TRBJ1-1, with D possibly TRBD1 on 6 matching bases. Trimming removed 3 bases at V and 5 bases at J, with 10 bases between. Germline-derived CDR1 and CDR2 are SQVTM and ANQGSEA. The CDR3 loop spans 12 amino acids. CDR3 protein: CSVDGGLTEAFF. Here the CDR3 DNA reads TGCAGCGTTGACGGGGGGCTAACTGAAGCTTTCTTT.

By share, this clonotype counts as medium-sized. J is TRBJ2-1 and V is TRBV28; TRBD2 agrees at 13 bases. The CDR3 is made up of 19 amino acids. Germline V gene sequence: CDR1 MDHEN, CDR2 SYDVKM. V gave up 6 bases and J gave up 3 bases; unmatched junction bases: 14. Written as DNA, the CDR3 is TGTGCCAGCAGCAAAAACGGGCGACTAGCGGGAGGCTACTACAATGAGCAGTTCTTC. This translates into CASSKNGRLAGGYYNEQFF.

This clonotype was observed many times. The chain is built from TRBV6-6 and TRBJ1-1, with D unresolved. CDR1 and CDR2 (germline): MNHNY, SVGAGI (reference sequence). CDR3 length equals 13 residues. V lost 5 bases and J 1 base, leaving 8 bases between the germline ends. Here the CDR3 DNA reads TGTGCCAGCAGTGTAAGACAGAACACTGAAGCTTTCTTT. Amino acids: CASSVRQNTEAFF.

This clonotype was seen repeatedly, ten times or more. The V and J genes are TRBV5-1 and TRBJ2-1; D may be TRBD2 (5 bases). CDR1 SGHRS and CDR2 YFSETQ come from the germline V gene. The CDR3 sequence is 14 residues long. V lost 6 bases to trimming and J lost 6 bases, with 16 bases between them. The CDR3 region is CASKEAGGFNEQFF. The CDR3 bases are TGCGCCAGCAAGGAGGCAGGAGGCTTCAATGAGCAGTTCTTC.

By share, this clonotype counts as large. CDR3 loop: CSVDPQGPYGYTF. As DNA, the CDR3 is TGCAGCGTCGATCCACAGGGTCCCTATGGCTACACCTTC. The chain uses TRBV29-1 and TRBJ1-2, with D tentatively TRBD1 (6 bases). Trimming pared 6 bases from V and 4 bases from J, leaving 15 bases between. The germline V gene encodes CDR1 SQVTM and CDR2 ANQGSEA. CDR3 size: 13 residues. Based on the CDR3 plus reference TRBV29-1 and TRBJ1-2, the full variable domain is SAVISQKPSRDICQRGTSLTIQCQVDSQVTMMFWYRQQPGQSLTLIATANQGSEATYESGFVIDKFPISRPNLTFSTLTVSNMSPEDSSIYLCSVDPQGPYGYTFGSGTRLTVV.

This clonotype has a count of ten or more. The gene calls are TRBV28 and TRBJ2-3, with 8 nucleotides matching TRBD2. CDR3 length: 18 residues. V lost 3 bases to trimming and J lost 0 bases; unmatched junction nucleotides: 11. Germline-derived CDR1 and CDR2 are MDHEN and SYDVKM. The CDR3, as DNA: TGTGCCAGCAGTTTTCTACTAGCGGAGAGACCTAGCACAGATACGCAGTATTTT. It encodes CASSFLLAERPSTDTQYF.

This clonotype was seen repeatedly, ten times or more. DNA for the CDR3: TGCAGCGTTGAAGTAGGGCAGGGACGTACCGAGCAGTACTTC. It codes for CSVEVGQGRTEQYF. V is TRBV29-1 and J is TRBJ2-7, with D perhaps assigned TRBD1 or TRBD2 (5 bases each). CDR3 length equals 14 residues. Per germline, CDR1 SQVTM and CDR2 ANQGSEA. The V gene lost 1 base and the J gene lost 6 bases, with 16 bases spanning the gap.

This clonotype was seen at least ten times. This sequence joins TRBV3-1 and TRBJ1-5; D unresolved. The CDR3 runs to 14 residues. Germline CDR1 and CDR2: LGHDT and YNNKEL (reference sequence). Between the trimmed V and J ends, which lost 3 bases and 5 bases, there was a span of 11 bases. CDR3 in DNA: TGTGCCAGCAGCCAGGGCCGCATCTATCAGCCCCAGCATTTT. It translates to CASSQGRIYQPQHF.

This clonotype is classed as medium-sized. The chain joins TRBV7-9 to TRBJ2-2; D unclear. The CDR3 has 15 amino acids. V lost 0 bases and J lost 6, with 11 bases in between. The germline V gene has CDR1 SEHNR and CDR2 FQNEAQ (reference sequence). The CDR3 spells CASSLAVLSAGELFF. The CDR3 coding sequence is TGTGCCAGCAGCTTAGCGGTTCTTTCCGCCGGGGAGCTGTTTTTT. Supplemented by reference TRBV7-9 and TRBJ2-2, the full variable domain reads DTGVSQNPRHKITKRGQNVTFRCDPISEHNRLYWYRQTLGQGPEFLTYFQNEAQLEKSRLLSDRFSAERPKGSFSTLEIQRTEQGDSAMYLCASSLAVLSAGELFFGEGSRLTVL.

This clonotype is categorized as medium-sized. The chain combines TRBV9 with TRBJ2-5; 8 nucleotides line up with TRBD1. Per the germline V gene, CDR1 is SGDLS and CDR2 is YYNGEE. CDR3 length: 16 residues. Trimming cost V 3 bases and J 2 bases; bases outside gene matches: 9. This CDR3 reads CASSEGGTGYQETQYF. CDR3 nucleotides: TGTGCCAGCAGCGAAGGGGGGACAGGCTATCAAGAGACCCAGTACTTC. The variable domain in full, completed from reference TRBV9 and TRBJ2-5, reads DSGVTQTPKHLITATGQRVTLRCSPRSGDLSVYWYQQSLDQGLQFLIQYYNGEERAKGNILERFSAQQFPDLHSELNLSSLELGDSALYFCASSEGGTGYQETQYFGPGTRLLVL.

In its sample, this clonotype is medium-sized. The CDR3 DNA is TGTGCCAGCAGTTTTCTGAGCAGCTCTGGGGCCAACGTCCTGACTTTC. It specifies CASSFLSSSGANVLTF. The J gene is TRBJ2-6, the V gene TRBV28; D is unresolved. V was shortened by 3 bases and J by 0 bases, with 9 bases between the two germline ends. The CDR3 spans 16 residues. The germline V gene encodes CDR1 MDHEN and CDR2 SYDVKM.

This clonotype is labeled medium-sized (0.01 to 0.1%). CDR3 amino acids: CASSLAPGGPYEQYF. CDR3 bases: TGTGCCAGCAGCTTAGCTCCGGGGGGGCCCTACGAGCAGTACTTC. V usage is TRBV7-2 and J usage is TRBJ2-7, with 8 bases matching TRBD2. There are 15 residues in the CDR3. J gave up 2 bases and V 0 bases, and 3 bases lay outside the gene matches. CDR1 and CDR2 (germline): SGHTA, FQGNSA.

By sample fraction, this clonotype is medium-sized. The V gene is TRBV12-3 or TRBV12-4, the J gene TRBJ2-2; TRBD1 matches 7 bases. V was pared by 4 bases and J by 11 bases, with 10 bases of the junction left unmatched. The CDR3 extends over 14 amino acids. CDR3 coding DNA: TGTGCCAGCAGTTCCTCATACAGGGGCACCGAGCTGTTTTTT. This codes for CASSSSYRGTELFF.

This chain links TRBV9 with TRBJ1-2, with a tentative D call TRBD1 (6 bases). The ends were cut back, 3 bases at V and 7 bases at J, with 13 bases in the middle. The CDR3 loop spans 13 amino acids. Germline lookup yields CDR1 SGDLS and CDR2 YYNGEE. Here the CDR3 reads CASSADSPFGYTF. Here the CDR3 DNA reads TGTGCCAGCAGCGCGGACAGCCCATTTGGCTACACCTTC. Looking up the rest from reference TRBV9 and TRBJ1-2 gives the full variable domain: DSGVTQTPKHLITATGQRVTLRCSPRSGDLSVYWYQQSLDQGLQFLIQYYNGEERAKGNILERFSAQQFPDLHSELNLSSLELGDSALYFCASSADSPFGYTFGSGTRLTVV.

This clonotype is judged medium-sized. J is TRBJ1-2 and V is TRBV4-2; possibly TRBD1 for D (6 bases). CDR1 LGHNA and CDR2 YNFKEQ come from the germline V gene. The CDR3 totals 12 residues. Trimming took 2 bases from V and 5 from J, leaving 6 bases between them. CDR3: CASSQQGYGYTF. The CDR3 region has the DNA TGTGCCAGCAGCCAACAGGGGTATGGCTACACCTTC.

The chain carries TRBV7-2 and TRBJ1-5; D might be TRBD1 (6 bases). The V end was cut by 8 bases, the J end by 0 bases, with 11 bases between. The CDR3 covers 14 residues. CDR1 SGHTA and CDR2 FQGNSA come from the germline V gene. The CDR3 bases are TGTGCCAGCTCTACAGGGAGTAGCAATCAGCCCCAGCATTTT. Its translation is CASSTGSSNQPQHF.

Relative to its sample, this clonotype is medium-sized. V gene TRBV12-3 or TRBV12-4 combines with J gene TRBJ2-3; D uncertain. V lost 5 bases and J lost 2, with 8 bases in between. CDR3 length equals 13 residues. CDR3 protein: CASSPRNTDTQYF. The DNA for the CDR3 is TGTGCCAGCAGTCCTAGGAACACAGATACGCAGTATTTT.

By share, this clonotype counts as medium-sized. This sequence joins TRBV6-2 or TRBV6-3 and TRBJ2-5, with 7 bases matching TRBD2. CDR3 size: 14 residues. Germline V gives CDR1 MNHEY, CDR2 SVGEGT. With 7 bases clipped from V and 5 bases from J, the junction kept 10 bases outside the gene matches. CDR3: CASKSAGVEETQYF. CDR3 DNA sequence: TGTGCCAGCAAATCGGCGGGAGTTGAGGAGACCCAGTACTTC.

The chain links TRBV20-1 to TRBJ2-3; D gene uncertain. V lost 3 bases, J lost 8 bases, and 9 bases lay in between. The CDR3 extends over 11 amino acids. CDR1 DFQATT and CDR2 SNEGSKA come from the germline V gene (reference sequence). CDR3 sequence: CSARSALTQYF. CDR3 bases: TGCAGTGCTAGGTCAGCACTTACGCAGTATTTT.

This clonotype is deemed medium-sized. The chain recombines TRBV28 with TRBJ2-2, with D perhaps matching TRBD1 (5 bases). Germline lookup yields CDR1 MDHEN and CDR2 SYDVKM. With 8 bases removed from V and 4 bases from J, the gap between germline ends came to 20 bases. The CDR3 spans 16 residues. DNA for the CDR3: TGTGCCAGCGGGCCCTTCGGACACGGAACCACCGGGGAGCTGTTTTTT. It is translated as CASGPFGHGTTGELFF.

This clonotype was seen many times. V gene TRBV6-5 combines with J gene TRBJ2-4, with a tentative D call TRBD2 (6 bases). This CDR3 spans 19 amino acids. The germline V and J ends were trimmed by 6 bases and 2 bases, with 26 bases remaining between them. In germline, CDR1 is MNHEY, CDR2 SVGAGI. CDR3 protein: CASRSHSRSGSGSKNIQYF. The CDR3 nucleotides are TGTGCCAGCAGGTCTCACTCTCGTTCCGGGAGTGGGTCCAAAAACATTCAGTACTTC.

This clonotype has ten or more counts. V usage is TRBV6-2 or TRBV6-3 and J usage is TRBJ2-5; weak D call: TRBD2 (6 bases). This CDR3 is built from 15 residues. Trimming took 0 bases from V and 6 from J, leaving 14 bases between them. Per germline, CDR1 MNHEY and CDR2 SVGEGT. The CDR3 sequence: CASSYSTGLAQTQYF. The CDR3 region has the DNA TGTGCCAGCAGTTACTCGACGGGGCTAGCGCAGACCCAGTACTTC.

Within the sample, this clonotype is large. The chain employs TRBV28 and TRBJ2-4; no clear D. V lost 5 bases to trimming and J lost 0 bases, with 11 bases between them. The CDR3 runs 15 residues. The germline CDR1 and CDR2 sequences are MDHEN and SYDVKM. The CDR3 here is CASSHYPLAKNIQYF. The CDR3 region has the DNA TGTGCCAGCAGTCACTATCCACTAGCCAAAAACATTCAGTACTTC.

As concerns this clonotype: An end of the junction does not agree with germline; a read error may underlie this. The rearrangement joins TRBV11-2 to TRBJ1-6, with 7 bases matching TRBD1. Per germline, CDR1 SGHAT and CDR2 FQNNGV. CDR3 length: 15 amino acids. The CDR3, as DNA: TGTGCCAGCAGCTTAGTGGCGACAGGGAATTTACCCCTCCACTTT. The encoded protein is CASSLVATGNLPLHF.

This clonotype has more than one count but fewer than ten. The rearrangement joins TRBV7-2 to TRBJ1-5; 7 bases line up with TRBD1. Per germline, CDR1 SGHTA and CDR2 FQGNSA. The CDR3 spans 13 residues. J lost 5 bases, V lost 5 bases, and 3 bases had no gene match. CDR3 sequence reads: CASSTQGDQPQHF. The CDR3 region has the DNA TGTGCCAGCAGCACCCAGGGGGATCAGCCCCAGCATTTT.

This clonotype is medium-sized in the sample. The chain links TRBV27 to TRBJ1-2; TRBD1 agrees at 7 bases. The CDR3 covers 14 residues. After removal of 2 bases from V and 5 bases from J, the junction contained 5 bases not matched to a gene. CDR1 is MNHEY and CDR2 is SMNVEV in the germline V gene (reference sequence). Here the CDR3 reads CASSLRDSSYGYTF. The CDR3 nucleotides are TGTGCCAGCAGTTTACGGGACAGTTCGTATGGCTACACCTTC.

V is TRBV7-2 and J is TRBJ2-1; D perhaps matches TRBD1 (5 bases). The CDR3 covers 13 residues. Trimming took off 1 base at V and 7 bases at J, with 8 bases between the two ends. Germline V CDR1 and CDR2: SGHTA, FQGNSA. The chain's CDR3 is CASSLDRPNEQFF. Here the CDR3 DNA reads TGTGCCAGCAGCTTAGACAGGCCTAATGAGCAGTTCTTC.